The 8 T cell receptor beta chains below come from one sample, sequenced in a study of identical twins. TCRdb re-called the 5' RACE reads through MiXCR, storing one row per CDR3 protein. This table holds 700,000 or so distinct CDR3 sequences, 8.5% to 9.5% found once. In addition, the sample was reused for a study of yellow fever vaccine responses in identical twins.

The sample was PBMCs. All receptors derive from a woman aged 18-29 years in good health.

In its sample, this clonotype was seen many times. The J gene is TRBJ2-3, the V gene TRBV25-1; no firm D call. Trimming stripped 3 bases from V and 6 bases from J, with 10 bases between. CDR3 length: 13 amino acids. Germline V gene data show CDR1 as MGHDK and CDR2 as SYGVNS. CDR3 sequence: CASSDPNTDTQYF. The CDR3 DNA reads as TGTGCCAGCAGTGACCCGAATACGGATACGCAGTATTTT.

V is TRBV19 and J is TRBJ2-1; 13 nucleotides match TRBD2. Germline trimming cut 8 bases from V and 3 bases from J; bases unmatched to any gene: 16. This CDR3 has 19 amino acids. Germline V gene data show CDR1 as LNHDA and CDR2 as SQIVND (reference sequence). The CDR3 reads CASGNALAGGLGVYNEQFF. The CDR3 DNA is TGTGCCAGTGGAAACGCACTAGCGGGAGGGCTCGGCGTCTACAATGAGCAGTTCTTC.

The V call is TRBV7-2, the J call TRBJ2-3, with D unclear. The germline gives CDR1 SGHTA, CDR2 FQGNSA. The CDR3 contains 14 residues. Trimming pared 4 bases from V and 2 bases from J, leaving 10 bases between. In nucleotides, the CDR3 is TGTGCCAGCAGCTCTGTTAGATCCACAGATACGCAGTATTTT. Residues: CASSSVRSTDTQYF.

This clonotype was found many times. The chain carries TRBV5-5 and TRBJ2-2, with D perhaps TRBD1 (5 bases). Trimming took off 0 bases at V and 8 bases at J, with 5 bases between the two ends. This CDR3 spans 12 amino acids. Germline lookup yields CDR1 SGHKS and CDR2 YYEKEE (reference sequence). CDR3 sequence reads: CASSLDRGELFF. The CDR3 nucleotides read TGTGCCAGCAGCTTGGACAGGGGGGAGCTGTTTTTT.

This clonotype was seen repeatedly, ten times or more. The chain is built from TRBV10-3 and TRBJ2-5, with TRBD2 matching 11 bases. The CDR3 consists of 15 residues. Per the germline V gene, CDR1 is ENHRY and CDR2 is SYGVKD. The V segment lost 4 bases and the J segment 3 bases; nucleotides outside the gene matches: 4. In DNA, the CDR3 is TGTGCCATCAGTGTGGGGACTAGCGGAAAAGAGACCCAGTACTTC. This encodes CAISVGTSGKETQYF.

The table lists this clonotype with many counts. This chain uses TRBV12-3 or TRBV12-4 with TRBJ2-1, with a possible D match to TRBD2 (6 bases). The CDR3 contains 12 residues. The germline V and J ends were trimmed by 6 bases and 7 bases, with 10 bases remaining between them. CDR3 nucleotide sequence: TGTGCCAGCAGCTGGGGGGATAATGAGCAGTTCTTC. It translates to CASSWGDNEQFF.

J is TRBJ1-5 and V is TRBV4-1, with no clear D. Between the trimmed V and J ends, which lost 1 base and 6 bases, there was a span of 10 bases. Germline V gives CDR1 MGHRA, CDR2 YSYEKL. This CDR3 has 14 residues. The CDR3 DNA is TGCGCCAGCAGCCAAGTTATGGAGGCTCAGCCCCAGCATTTT. Its protein is CASSQVMEAQPQHF.

This clonotype appeared a few times. V is TRBV20-1 and J is TRBJ2-3, with 8 bases fitting TRBD2. J lost 0 bases, V lost 0 bases, and 11 bases had no gene match. Germline values: CDR1 DFQATT, CDR2 SNEGSKA (reference sequence). The CDR3 is 18 residues long. CDR3 in DNA: TGCAGTGCTAGAGATGAGTGGATAGCGGGGCCTAGCACAGATACGCAGTATTTT. This translates into CSARDEWIAGPSTDTQYF.